This entry lists 9 T cell receptor beta chains sequenced from one sample in a study of blood T cells in healthy people across ages. A sample-barcoded 5' primer and a J-beta primer mix were used in a second PCR of roughly 6 to 12 cycles. TCRdb processed the 5' RACE reads anew with MiXCR; each CDR3 protein has one entry. The sample contains 650,000 to 1,000,000 distinct CDR3 sequences, 36% of which appear only once. Material: blood. The receptor set was obtained from a man aged 18 to 35 in good health.

The count of this clonotype is one. The rearrangement uses TRBV14 and TRBJ2-1; weak D call: TRBD2 (6 bases). V dropped 1 base and J dropped 5 bases, with 21 bases sitting between them. CDR1 and CDR2 from the germline V gene are SGHDN and FVKESK. The length of the CDR3 is 18 residues. CDR3 nucleotide sequence: TGTGCCAGCAGCCAAGTTCCAGGCGGGGCTAGCGTCCACAATGAGCAGTTCTTC. Translating it yields CASSQVPGGASVHNEQFF.

This clonotype came up many times. The chain has TRBV25-1 and TRBJ1-2; D gene ambiguous. CDR3 length: 16 residues. In germline, CDR1 is MGHDK, CDR2 SYGVNS. Trimming stripped 1 base from V and 4 bases from J, with 16 bases between. This CDR3 is CASSEWGDFPPYGYTF. The CDR3 coding sequence is TGTGCCAGCAGTGAATGGGGAGACTTCCCTCCCTATGGCTACACCTTC.

V gene TRBV5-6 combines with J gene TRBJ2-7, with 9 bases fitting TRBD1. The DNA end is a closer match to TRBJ2-5, so the J assignment may be wrong. Germline V gives CDR1 SGHDT, CDR2 YYEEEE. This CDR3 contains 16 residues. CDR3 sequence: CASSPRRDRVRETQYF. CDR3 bases: TGTGCCAGCAGCCCAAGAAGGGACAGGGTTCGGGAGACCCAGTACTTC.

The chain uses TRBV5-4 and TRBJ2-4, with 8 bases aligning to TRBD1. Matching the DNA end better, TRBJ2-7 makes the J call doubtful. Per germline, CDR1 SGHNT and CDR2 YYREEE (reference sequence). This CDR3 comprises 16 residues. The CDR3 region has the DNA TGTGCCAGCAGCGCCACGACAGGGGAGGATTCCTACGAGCAGTACTTC. This codes for CASSATTGEDSYEQYF.

This rearrangement joins TRBV28 to TRBJ2-3; maybe TRBD2 (6 bases). The germline V gene has CDR1 MDHEN and CDR2 SYDVKM. This CDR3 is 16 amino acids long. The V and J ends lost 1 base and 1 base respectively, with 12 bases between them. CDR3 protein: CASSLSHPGGTDTQYF. The CDR3 DNA reads as TGTGCCAGCAGTTTATCCCACCCGGGAGGCACAGATACGCAGTATTTT.

CDR3 nucleotides: TGTGCCAGCAGCTCCCCGATAATGAACACTGAAGCTTTCTTT. The encoded protein is CASSSPIMNTEAFF. The chain recombines TRBV12-3 or TRBV12-4 with TRBJ1-1; D unclear. Trimming cost V 6 bases and J 0 bases, with 11 bases left between them. This CDR3 is built from 14 residues.

The chain is built from TRBV6-6 and TRBJ1-2, with TRBD1 as a possible D gene (6 bases). The germline V gene has CDR1 MNHNY and CDR2 SVGAGI (reference sequence). This CDR3 contains 17 residues. V gave up 6 bases and J gave up 3 bases, with 23 bases separating them. This CDR3 is CASRLKNREGRDYGYTF. The CDR3 DNA sequence: TGTGCCAGCAGACTAAAGAACAGGGAGGGGAGGGACTATGGCTACACCTTC.

This chain joins TRBV9 and TRBJ2-4, with 13 nucleotides matching TRBD2. The end of the DNA aligns better with TRBJ2-5, so the J call may be wrong. Germline V CDR1 and CDR2: SGDLS, YYNGEE. This CDR3 spans 16 amino acids. Here the CDR3 reads CASSLTSGGPGETQYF. Here the CDR3 DNA reads TGTGCCAGCAGCTTGACTAGCGGGGGGCCGGGAGAGACCCAGTACTTC.

The CDR3: CSASHGGAGGGYTF. In nucleotides, the CDR3 is TGCAGTGCTAGTCACGGCGGGGCAGGGGGCGGCTACACCTTC. The J gene is TRBJ1-2, the V gene TRBV20-1; 8 nucleotides agree with TRBD1. Per germline, CDR1 DFQATT and CDR2 SNEGSKA (reference sequence). Germline trimming cut 3 bases from V and 8 bases from J; bases unmatched to any gene: 11. CDR3 size: 14 residues.